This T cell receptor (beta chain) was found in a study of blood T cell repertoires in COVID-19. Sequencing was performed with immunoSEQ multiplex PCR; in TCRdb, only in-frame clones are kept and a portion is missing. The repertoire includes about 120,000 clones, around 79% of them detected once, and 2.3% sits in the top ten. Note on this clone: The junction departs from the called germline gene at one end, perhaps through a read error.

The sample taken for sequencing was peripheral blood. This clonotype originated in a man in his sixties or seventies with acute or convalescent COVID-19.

CDR3 DNA sequence: TGTGCCAGCATTGAAGTTCGGGGTAGGAGTCCCCAGCATTTT. It specifies CASIEVRGRSPQHF. The rearrangement uses TRBV2 and TRBJ1-5, with unresolved D. The CDR3 runs 14 residues. Germline CDR1 reads SNHLY; CDR2 reads FYNNEI.